A single sample gave rise to the 6 T cell receptor beta chains below, sequenced in a study of blood T cell repertoires in COVID-19. Profiling relied on immunoSEQ multiplex PCR, and the TCRdb table lists in-frame clones only, not all of them. The sample holds 50,000 to 65,000 clones, over 75% seen once. Sequencing was carried out using peripheral blood. The receptors were gathered from a middle-aged man with active COVID-19.

The V call is TRBV20-1, the J call TRBJ2-5, with 7 bases matching TRBD1. The J segment lost 3 bases and the V segment lost 6 bases, leaving 1 base of the junction unmatched. The CDR3 spans 11 residues. Per germline, CDR1 DFQATT and CDR2 SNEGSKA (reference sequence). The CDR3 nucleotides read TGCAGTGCCCAGGGGGAAGAGACCCAGTACTTC. This sequence encodes CSAQGEETQYF.

The gene calls are TRBV5-1 and TRBJ1-6; D unclear. Germline values: CDR1 SGHRS, CDR2 YFSETQ. The germline V and J ends were trimmed by 0 bases and 0 bases, with 10 bases remaining between them. The CDR3 totals 17 residues. DNA for the CDR3: TGCGCCAGCAGCTTGGACTTCTTGAGCTCCTATAATTCACCCCTCCACTTT. Protein: CASSLDFLSSYNSPLHF.

J is TRBJ2-3 and V is TRBV4-3; 10 nucleotides agree with TRBD1. CDR1 LGHNA and CDR2 YSLEER come from the germline V gene. V shed 5 bases, J shed 8 bases, and the junction held 10 bases outside the gene matches. The CDR3 runs to 15 residues. CDR3 DNA: TGCGCCAGCAGCTCCCGGGACAGGGGTGGTGGTACGCAGTATTTT. It encodes CASSSRDRGGGTQYF.

The chain has TRBV6-5 and TRBJ1-2; D gene unclear. Germline V gives CDR1 MNHEY, CDR2 SVGAGI. The CDR3 is made up of 12 amino acids. V dropped 7 bases and J dropped 7 bases, with 13 bases sitting between them. CDR3 residues: CASTGRRFGYTF. The DNA for the CDR3 is TGTGCCAGCACTGGGCGTAGGTTTGGCTACACCTTC.

The J gene is TRBJ2-2, the V gene TRBV9; 8 bases align to TRBD2. CDR3 size: 15 residues. The germline V gene encodes CDR1 SGDLS and CDR2 YYNGEE. V lost 2 bases and J lost 4; bases outside the gene matches: 4. The CDR3 region is CASSVTGGPTGELFF. The CDR3 coding sequence is TGTGCCAGCAGCGTTACGGGGGGGCCCACCGGGGAGCTGTTTTTT.

In this sample, this clone turned up once. This chain joins TRBV25-1 and TRBJ2-5, with 9 bases lining up with TRBD1. This CDR3 is built from 15 residues. The germline V gene encodes CDR1 MGHDK and CDR2 SYGVNS. The trim removed 6 bases at V and 5 bases at J, leaving 10 bases unmatched. In DNA, the CDR3 is TGTGCCAGCAGCCAAGGGGGGACAGGGAAGGAGACCCAGTACTTC. Its translation: CASSQGGTGKETQYF.